The 10 T cell receptor beta chains below were found in one sample sequenced in a study of T-cell reconstitution after alpha-beta-depleted transplantation in children. Unique molecular identifiers were used to barcode this TCRbeta library. MiXCR, applied by TCRdb to the PCR reads, yields one record per CDR3 protein. The sample contains about 210,000 distinct CDR3 sequences, approximately 15% of which appear only once. Sequenced material: PBMCs, mostly from graft donor cells, taken 360 days after TCRalphabeta/CD19-depleted stem cell transplant. Receptor source: a male patient aged 2 to 9 who had a stem cell transplant for acute lymphoblastic leukemia, so the T cells may come from the graft donor.

The chain combines TRBV3-1 with TRBJ2-1; TRBD2 matches 8 bases. Germline assignment: CDR1 LGHDT and CDR2 YNNKEL (reference sequence). V lost 1 base and J lost 4; bases outside the gene matches: 3. The CDR3 totals 15 residues. CDR3 sequence (DNA): TGTGCCAGCAGCCAAGCGGGGGGGCCATACAATGAGCAGTTCTTC. Translated, it gives CASSQAGGPYNEQFF.

The table lists this clonotype with a few counts. This rearrangement joins TRBV5-1 to TRBJ2-2; a possible D gene is TRBD2 (5 bases). Trimming shortened V by 4 bases and J by 3 bases, and 13 bases separated the two germline ends. The CDR3 is 15 residues long. Germline assignment: CDR1 SGHRS and CDR2 YFSETQ. This CDR3 reads CASSPLTGDTGELFF. CDR3 nucleotides: TGCGCCAGCAGCCCCCTTACCGGGGACACCGGGGAGCTGTTTTTT.

J is TRBJ2-7 and V is TRBV7-9; D remains ambiguous. The CDR3 consists of 12 residues. The germline CDR1 and CDR2 sequences are SEHNR and FQNEAQ (reference sequence). V lost 6 bases and J lost 3, with 9 bases in between. CDR3 amino acids: CASSSESYEQYF. The CDR3 DNA sequence: TGTGCCAGCAGTTCCGAGAGCTACGAGCAGTACTTC.

The chain is built from TRBV29-1 and TRBJ1-1, with 7 bases fitting TRBD1. CDR1 and CDR2 from the germline V gene are SQVTM and ANQGSEA. Trimming cost V 8 bases and J 0 bases; bases outside gene matches: 12. The CDR3 spans 15 residues. CDR3 residues: CSTRQGLSMNTEAFF. The CDR3 bases are TGCAGCACCCGACAGGGTCTCTCCATGAACACTGAAGCTTTCTTT.

Points on this clonotype: Relative to the germline gene, one junction end is altered; a read error may explain this. This chain links TRBV12-3 or TRBV12-4 with TRBJ2-7; 10 bases fit TRBD1. The CDR3 length is 18 residues. CDR3: CTSCLAVVGQGIVYEQYF. The CDR3 nucleotides are TGTACCAGCTGTTTAGCTGTGGTGGGACAGGGGATCGTATACGAGCAGTACTTC.

The chain couples TRBV20-1 to TRBJ2-1; 10 bases fit TRBD2. Germline loops: CDR1 DFQATT, CDR2 SNEGSKA (reference sequence). The CDR3 loop spans 18 amino acids. V gave up 5 bases and J gave up 2 bases; unmatched junction bases: 15. This chain's CDR3 is CSASRTSGNRMTYNEQFF. The CDR3 DNA reads as TGCAGTGCTTCAAGGACTAGCGGCAACCGGATGACCTACAATGAGCAGTTCTTC.

The gene calls are TRBV4-2 and TRBJ2-5; maybe TRBD2 (7 bases). The CDR3 totals 16 residues. The V end lost 1 base, the J end lost 5 bases, and 17 bases lay between the germline ends. Germline V gene sequence: CDR1 LGHNA, CDR2 YNFKEQ. This CDR3 is CASSQVLRGAGETQYF. CDR3 in DNA: TGTGCCAGCAGCCAAGTGCTCCGGGGGGCGGGGGAGACCCAGTACTTC.

This clonotype turned up a few times. The chain links TRBV4-2 to TRBJ2-2, with 7 bases that match TRBD2. The V gene's germline CDR1 is LGHNA and CDR2 YNFKEQ. The CDR3 extends over 16 amino acids. Unmatched junction bases numbered 4, after V lost 2 bases and J lost 1 base. The CDR3 region is CASSQTTSLNTGELFF. CDR3 nucleotide sequence: TGTGCCAGCAGCCAAACGACTAGCCTGAACACCGGGGAGCTGTTTTTT.

The rearrangement links TRBV5-1 to TRBJ2-3, with 9 bases matching TRBD1. V trimming: 4 bases; J trimming: 2 bases; junction bases outside the gene matches: 5. Germline CDR1 SGHRS, CDR2 YFSETQ. CDR3 length equals 15 residues. The CDR3 DNA sequence: TGCGCCAGCAGCCCGACAGGGGGGATCACAGATACGCAGTATTTT. Its protein is CASSPTGGITDTQYF.

This clonotype was counted many times. The chain links TRBV20-1 to TRBJ2-3; no firm D call. The V and J ends lost 0 bases and 0 bases respectively, with 4 bases between them. CDR1 DFQATT and CDR2 SNEGSKA come from the germline V gene (reference sequence). CDR3 length: 13 residues. This chain's CDR3 is CSAREPSTDTQYF. The CDR3 bases are TGCAGTGCTAGAGAACCTAGCACAGATACGCAGTATTTT.